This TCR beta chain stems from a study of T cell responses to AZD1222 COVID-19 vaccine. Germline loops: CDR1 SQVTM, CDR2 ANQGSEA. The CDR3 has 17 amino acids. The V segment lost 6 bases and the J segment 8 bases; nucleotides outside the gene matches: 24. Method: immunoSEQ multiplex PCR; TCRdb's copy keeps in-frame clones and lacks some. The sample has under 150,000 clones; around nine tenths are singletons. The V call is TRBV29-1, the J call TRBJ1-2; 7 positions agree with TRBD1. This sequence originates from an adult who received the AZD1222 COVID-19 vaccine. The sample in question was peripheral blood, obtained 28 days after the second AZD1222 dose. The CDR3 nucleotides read TGCAGCGTACGAGACCAAAGTCGGACAGGACCCCCGTGGGGCTACACCTTC. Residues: CSVRDQSRTGPPWGYTF.